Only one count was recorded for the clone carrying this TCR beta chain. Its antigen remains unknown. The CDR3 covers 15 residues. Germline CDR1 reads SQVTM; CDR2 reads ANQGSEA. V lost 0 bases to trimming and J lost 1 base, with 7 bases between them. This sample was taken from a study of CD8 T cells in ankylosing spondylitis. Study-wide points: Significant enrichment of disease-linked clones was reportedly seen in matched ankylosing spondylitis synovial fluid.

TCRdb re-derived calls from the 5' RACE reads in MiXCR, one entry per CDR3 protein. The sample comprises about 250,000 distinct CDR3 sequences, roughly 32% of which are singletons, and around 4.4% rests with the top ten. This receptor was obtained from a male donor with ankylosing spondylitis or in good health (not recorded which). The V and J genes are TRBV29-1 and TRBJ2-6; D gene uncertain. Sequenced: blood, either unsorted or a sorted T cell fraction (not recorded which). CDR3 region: CSVEDGRSGANVLTF. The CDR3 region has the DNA TGCAGCGTTGAAGATGGAAGGTCTGGGGCCAACGTCCTGACTTTC.